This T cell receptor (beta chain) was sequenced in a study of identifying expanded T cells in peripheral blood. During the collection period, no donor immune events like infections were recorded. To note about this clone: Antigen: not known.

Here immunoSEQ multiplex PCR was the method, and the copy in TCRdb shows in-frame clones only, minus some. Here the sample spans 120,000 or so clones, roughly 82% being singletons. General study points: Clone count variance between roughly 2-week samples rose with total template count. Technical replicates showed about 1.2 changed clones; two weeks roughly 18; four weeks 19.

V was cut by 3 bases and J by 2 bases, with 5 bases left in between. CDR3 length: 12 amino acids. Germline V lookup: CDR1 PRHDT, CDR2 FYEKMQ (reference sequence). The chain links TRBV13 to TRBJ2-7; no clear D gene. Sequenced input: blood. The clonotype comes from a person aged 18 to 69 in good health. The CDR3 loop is CASSFQPYEQYF. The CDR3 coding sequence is TGTGCCAGCAGCTTTCAACCCTACGAGCAGTACTTC.